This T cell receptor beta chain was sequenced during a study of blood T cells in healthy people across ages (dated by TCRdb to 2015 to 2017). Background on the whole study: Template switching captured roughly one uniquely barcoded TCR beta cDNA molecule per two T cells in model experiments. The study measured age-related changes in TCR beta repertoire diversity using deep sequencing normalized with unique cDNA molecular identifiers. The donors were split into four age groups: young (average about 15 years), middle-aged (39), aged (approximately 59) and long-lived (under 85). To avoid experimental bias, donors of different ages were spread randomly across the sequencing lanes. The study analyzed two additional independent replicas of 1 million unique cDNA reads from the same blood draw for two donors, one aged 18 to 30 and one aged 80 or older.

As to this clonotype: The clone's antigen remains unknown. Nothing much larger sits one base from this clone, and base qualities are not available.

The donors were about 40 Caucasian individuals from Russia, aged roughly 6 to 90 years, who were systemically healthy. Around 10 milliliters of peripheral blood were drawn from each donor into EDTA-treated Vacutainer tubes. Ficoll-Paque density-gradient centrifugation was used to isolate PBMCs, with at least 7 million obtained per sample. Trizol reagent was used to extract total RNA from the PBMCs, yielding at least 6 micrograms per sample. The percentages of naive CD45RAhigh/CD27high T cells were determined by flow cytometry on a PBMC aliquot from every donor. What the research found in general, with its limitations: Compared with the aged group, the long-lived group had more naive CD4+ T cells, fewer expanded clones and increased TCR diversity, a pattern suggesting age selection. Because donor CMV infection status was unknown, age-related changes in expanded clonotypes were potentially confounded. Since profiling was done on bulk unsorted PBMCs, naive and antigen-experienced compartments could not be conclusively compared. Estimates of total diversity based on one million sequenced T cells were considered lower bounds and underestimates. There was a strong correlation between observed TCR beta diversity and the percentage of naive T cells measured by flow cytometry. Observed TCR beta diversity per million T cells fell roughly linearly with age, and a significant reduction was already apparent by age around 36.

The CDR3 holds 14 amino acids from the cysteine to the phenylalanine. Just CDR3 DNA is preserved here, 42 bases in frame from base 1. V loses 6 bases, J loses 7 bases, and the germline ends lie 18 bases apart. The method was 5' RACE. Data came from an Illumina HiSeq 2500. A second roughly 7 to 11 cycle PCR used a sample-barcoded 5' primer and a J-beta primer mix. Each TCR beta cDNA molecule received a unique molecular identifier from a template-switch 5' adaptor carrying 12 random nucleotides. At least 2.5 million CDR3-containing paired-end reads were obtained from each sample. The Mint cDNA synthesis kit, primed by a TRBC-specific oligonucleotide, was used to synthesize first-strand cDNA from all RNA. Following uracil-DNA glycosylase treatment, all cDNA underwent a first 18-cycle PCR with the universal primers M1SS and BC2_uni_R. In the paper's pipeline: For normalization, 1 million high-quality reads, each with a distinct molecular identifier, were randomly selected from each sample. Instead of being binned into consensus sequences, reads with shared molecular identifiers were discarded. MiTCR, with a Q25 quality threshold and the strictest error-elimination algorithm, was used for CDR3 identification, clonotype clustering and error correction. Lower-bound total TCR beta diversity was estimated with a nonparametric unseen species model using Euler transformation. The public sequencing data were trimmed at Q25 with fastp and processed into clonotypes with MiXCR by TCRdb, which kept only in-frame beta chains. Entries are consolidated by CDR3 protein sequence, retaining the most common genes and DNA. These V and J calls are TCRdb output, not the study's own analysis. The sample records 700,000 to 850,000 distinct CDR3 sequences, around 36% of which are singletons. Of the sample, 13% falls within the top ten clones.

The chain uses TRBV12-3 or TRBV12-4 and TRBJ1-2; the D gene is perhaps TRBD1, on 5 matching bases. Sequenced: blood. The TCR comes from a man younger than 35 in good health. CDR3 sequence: CASRPTELGGGYTF. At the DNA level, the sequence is TGTGCCAGCAGGCCGACCGAGTTGGGGGGTGGCTACACCTTC.